One sample yielded the 2 T cell receptor beta chains listed below, sequenced in a study of T cells in Graves' hyperthyroidism and ophthalmopathy. Amplified regions were TCR beta CDR3 sequences from RNA transcripts. A first-round RT-PCR of the TCR CDR3 used the HTBI primer set. TCRdb reprocessed the multiplex PCR reads with MiXCR, giving one entry per CDR3 protein. The data show hundreds of thousands of distinct CDR3 sequences, 13% to 15% seen once. Sequencing was performed on blood. The receptors shown here come from a woman aged 45 to 65 with Graves' ophthalmopathy.

The table lists this clonotype with many counts. The V call is TRBV20-1, the J call TRBJ1-4; 8 bases are a match to TRBD1. From germline, CDR1 is DFQATT and CDR2 SNEGSKA (reference sequence). This CDR3 region has 12 residues. Trimming removed 5 bases from V and 8 bases from J; junction bases left unmatched: 4. The CDR3 region is CSAPDRDEKLFF. CDR3 sequence (DNA): TGCAGTGCTCCGGACAGGGACGAAAAACTGTTTTTT.

The genes are TRBV6-2 or TRBV6-3 and TRBJ2-1; the D is unclear. CDR1 is MNHEY, CDR2 SVGEGT, per germline. Trimming took 0 bases from V and 9 from J, leaving 15 bases between them. The CDR3 is 15 amino acids. CDR3 loop: CASSYSSPDMSEQFF. In DNA form, the CDR3 reads TGTGCCAGCAGTTACTCTTCGCCTGATATGAGTGAGCAGTTCTTC.